This T cell receptor (beta chain) emerged from a study of cytomegalovirus exposure and HLA in healthy donors. Study-wide points: When analyzed later, a missense DCLRE1C variant was found to be linked to TCR beta V- and J-gene trimming.

The PCR employed 60 Vbeta primers together with 13 Jbeta primers. Libraries were prepared by immunoSEQ multiplex PCR; TCRdb keeps only in-frame clonotypes and omits some of them. Among about 95,000 clones, about 77% were seen once, and the ten largest hold 4.5% to 5.5%. Healthy people donating bone marrow made up the donors. The length of the CDR3 is 15 residues. The germline CDR1 and CDR2 sequences are MGHRA and YSYEKL. Trimming took 2 bases from V and 3 from J; bases not matched to a gene: 3. Note on this clone: The antigen remains unidentified.

This clonotype originated in a woman aged 40-49 years in good health and CMV-seronegative. Input material: PBMCs. This chain joins TRBV4-1 and TRBJ1-5; 8 bases are shared with TRBD1. CDR3 protein: CASSQQDRVNQPQHF. The DNA for the CDR3 is TGCGCCAGCAGCCAACAGGACAGGGTCAATCAGCCCCAGCATTTT.